This T cell receptor (beta chain) was recovered during a study of identifying expanded T cells in peripheral blood. Study results and limitations: Roughly 1.1 clones differed between technical replicates, versus approximately 17 and 20 over time. Clone count variance between approximately two-week samples rose with total template count.

Libraries were prepared by immunoSEQ multiplex PCR; TCRdb keeps only in-frame clonotypes and omits some of them. The sample has about 85,000 clones, more than 75% seen once. Collection occurred without any documented infections or immune events in donors. Of note for this clone: Its specificity is not known.

CDR1 and CDR2 from the germline V gene are SNHLY and FYNNEI. This CDR3 has 19 residues. Deletions cut 2 bases from V and 1 base from J, with 21 bases between. The specimen was blood. The V call is TRBV2, the J call TRBJ2-4, with D possibly TRBD1 on 6 matching bases. This receptor was taken from a person between 18 and 75 years old in good health. CDR3 DNA sequence: TGTGCCAGCAGTGAATCACAGGGAACGCTCAGAGGGGCCAAAAACATTCAGTACTTC. Translation: CASSESQGTLRGAKNIQYF.